This TCR beta chain derives from a study of T cell responses to AZD1222 COVID-19 vaccine. The method was immunoSEQ multiplex PCR; TCRdb's version includes in-frame clones alone and lacks a portion of them. The table has 100,000 to 120,000 clones, around 85% seen once. Germline V gene sequence: CDR1 MDHEN, CDR2 SYDVKM. CDR3 length: 13 residues. The gene calls are TRBV28 and TRBJ2-1; TRBD2 agrees at 8 bases. This sequence was found in an adult in good health. Sequencing was performed on peripheral blood, taken on day 0 of AZD1222 vaccination. The CDR3 protein is CATGGAAYNEQFF. In DNA form, the CDR3 reads TGTGCTACGGGGGGGGCTGCCTACAATGAGCAGTTCTTC. Based on the CDR3 plus reference TRBV28 and TRBJ2-1, the full variable domain is DVKVTQSSRYLVKRTGEKVFLECVQDMDHENMFWYRQDPGLGLRLIYFSYDVKMKEKGDIPEGYSVSREKKERFSLILESASTNQTSMYLCATGGAAYNEQFFGPGTRLTVL.